This TCR beta chain was recovered during a study of T cells in localized non-small cell lung cancer. The protocol was immunoSEQ multiplex PCR, while the TCRdb copy is restricted to in-frame clones and leaves out a portion. This sample has around 19,000 clones, with around four fifths found just once. Looked up from germline, CDR1 is KGHSH and CDR2 is LQKENI. Trimming removed 3 bases at V and 4 bases at J, with 18 bases between. The CDR3 runs 16 residues. This sequence was found in an older male donor with stage III lung adenocarcinoma. The genes are TRBV18 and TRBJ1-1; no definite D call. Sequencing used peripheral blood, obtained before any cancer treatment. The CDR3 loop reads CASSPQYKVGGTEAFF. The CDR3 DNA follows: TGTGCCAGCTCACCGCAATATAAGGTGGGCGGCACTGAAGCTTTCTTT.